This entry lists 24 T cell receptor beta chains sequenced from one sample in a study of breast tumors, draining lymph nodes, adjacent tissues. Breast cancer patients provided tissue from their axillary draining lymph nodes. TCRdb ran MiXCR on the multiplex PCR reads and lists one entry per CDR3 protein. The repertoire holds some 97,000 distinct CDR3 sequences, less than 25% seen once, with over 1% in the top ten. The sample taken for sequencing was axillary lymph node tissue. These TCRs come from a female donor with breast cancer. Some clones in this sample may be carry-over from other donors' samples.

As regards this clonotype: Since a much larger clone is just one base distant, this may be a read error. The chain uses TRBV29-1 and TRBJ2-2, with D uncertain. Germline V gives CDR1 SQVTM, CDR2 ANQGSEA. The length of the CDR3 is 11 residues. The CDR3 is CGVSGPGELFF. CDR3 bases: TGCGGCGTTTCTGGGCCCGGGGAGCTGTTTTTT.

This clonotype occurred many times. V and J are TRBV4-2 and TRBJ1-2; the D gene is possibly TRBD1 (5 bases). CDR3 length equals 15 residues. V lost 1 base to trimming and J lost 4 bases, with 13 bases between them. Germline CDR1 reads LGHNA; CDR2 reads YNFKEQ. The CDR3 nucleotides read TGTGCCAGCAGCCAAGTTCCCGGGGCTAGCTATGGCTACACCTTC. It encodes CASSQVPGASYGYTF.

This clonotype showed up many times. This chain uses TRBV7-6 with TRBJ2-5, with unresolved D. With 0 bases removed from V and 4 bases from J, the gap between germline ends came to 12 bases. The CDR3 spans 15 residues. Germline-derived CDR1 and CDR2 are SGHVS and FNYEAQ. This CDR3 reads CASSLAPGVSETQYF. CDR3 coding DNA: TGTGCCAGCAGCTTAGCTCCTGGGGTCTCAGAGACCCAGTACTTC.

V is TRBV6-1 and J is TRBJ1-4; D not certain. CDR1 is MNHNS, CDR2 SASEGT, per germline. The CDR3 has 15 amino acids. V gave up 3 bases and J gave up 3 bases, with 11 bases separating them. The DNA for the CDR3 is TGTGCCAGCAGTGATTACAGTGGGGCTAATGAAAAACTGTTTTTT. This codes for CASSDYSGANEKLFF.

The sample holds a few counts of this clonotype. The chain is built from TRBV7-2 and TRBJ2-3; D possibly corresponds to TRBD2 (5 bases). Trimming stripped 4 bases from V and 4 bases from J, with 15 bases between. The V gene's germline CDR1 is SGHTA and CDR2 FQGNSA. The CDR3 length is 15 residues. The CDR3 DNA sequence: TGTGCCAGCAGCTGGACTTCAGGTTATGCAGATACGCAGTATTTT. This codes for CASSWTSGYADTQYF.

This clonotype was seen repeatedly, ten times or more. This rearrangement joins TRBV6-6 to TRBJ2-5; 9 bases align to TRBD1. This CDR3 is 13 amino acids long. CDR1 and CDR2 from the germline V gene are MNHNY and SVGAGI (reference sequence). Trimming took 6 bases from V and 5 from J; bases not matched to a gene: 4. For the CDR3, the DNA is TGTGCCAGCAGCAAGACAGGGGGGGAGACCCAGTACTTC. Translating it yields CASSKTGGETQYF.

This clonotype was counted at least ten times. V is TRBV27 and J is TRBJ2-3; D not resolved. The length of the CDR3 is 13 residues. Germline-derived CDR1 and CDR2 are MNHEY and SMNVEV (reference sequence). V was trimmed by 2 bases and J by 5 bases, leaving 8 bases between them. As DNA, the CDR3 is TGTGCCAGCAGTTTAGCCCCGTTAGATACGCAGTATTTT. It is translated as CASSLAPLDTQYF.

This clonotype was recorded many times. The chain links TRBV9 to TRBJ2-1; 14 positions agree with TRBD2. The V segment lost 3 bases and the J segment 14 bases; nucleotides outside the gene matches: 13. In germline, CDR1 is SGDLS, CDR2 YYNGEE. The CDR3 runs 16 residues. This CDR3 is CASSATDMGLAGVEFF. The CDR3, as DNA: TGTGCCAGCAGCGCGACCGACATGGGACTAGCGGGAGTGGAGTTCTTC.

This clonotype was recorded many times. The chain uses TRBV4-1 and TRBJ2-1; D perhaps matches TRBD1 (6 bases). The CDR3 sequence is 17 residues long. Germline CDR1 MGHRA, CDR2 YSYEKL. V lost 0 bases and J 3 bases, leaving 15 bases between the germline ends. DNA of the CDR3: TGCGCCAGCAGCCAAGATGGGTCCGGACAGAGCTACAATGAGCAGTTCTTC. As protein: CASSQDGSGQSYNEQFF.

This clonotype was seen at least ten times. The chain links TRBV19 to TRBJ1-2, with TRBD1 matching 9 bases. Per the germline V gene, CDR1 is LNHDA and CDR2 is SQIVND (reference sequence). Trimming cost V 3 bases and J 8 bases; bases outside gene matches: 10. This CDR3 comprises 15 residues. CDR3 protein: CASSILQGAPRGYTF. The CDR3 coding sequence is TGTGCCAGTAGTATCTTACAGGGGGCGCCGAGGGGCTACACCTTC.

This clonotype has a count of ten or more. This sequence joins TRBV7-9 and TRBJ2-7, with D tentatively TRBD2 (6 bases). There are 14 residues in the CDR3. Germline CDR1 is SEHNR and CDR2 is FQNEAQ (reference sequence). V lost 10 bases and J lost 2, with 18 bases in between. CDR3 DNA sequence: TGTGCCACCCAGGACTACACACAACCCTACGAGCAGTACTTC. Its translation: CATQDYTQPYEQYF.

At least ten counts were recorded for this clonotype. The CDR3 sequence is CATNSGGGTDTQYF. CDR3 coding DNA: TGTGCCACCAATTCCGGGGGTGGCACAGATACGCAGTATTTT. The rearrangement links TRBV24-1 to TRBJ2-3; tentatively, D is TRBD2 (6 bases). The CDR3 covers 14 residues. Germline V gene sequence: CDR1 KGHDR, CDR2 SFDVKD. V was cut by 8 bases and J by 1 base, with 12 bases left in between.

This clonotype was picked up many times. The rearrangement uses TRBV20-1 and TRBJ1-5; 7 nucleotides agree with TRBD1. The CDR3 runs to 14 residues. Germline CDR1 and CDR2: DFQATT and SNEGSKA (reference sequence). J gave up 9 bases and V 3 bases, and 11 bases lay outside the gene matches. The CDR3 region has the DNA TGCAGTGCTAGCCCCGGGACAGTCCAGTCGCCCCAGCATTTT. Its protein product is CSASPGTVQSPQHF.

This clonotype appeared many times. This chain joins TRBV18 and TRBJ1-2; D may be TRBD1 (5 bases). The germline gives CDR1 KGHSH, CDR2 LQKENI. CDR3 size: 15 residues. V was pared by 1 base and J by 6 bases, with 15 bases between. CDR3 region: CASSPQGRSSDGYTF. The CDR3 DNA follows: TGTGCCAGCTCACCACAGGGGCGAAGTAGTGATGGCTACACCTTC.

A word on this clonotype: A much larger clone is a single base away; this may be a read error. The chain recombines TRBV6-4 with TRBJ2-1; D unclear. CDR3 length: 13 residues. Germline CDR1 MRHNA, CDR2 SNTAGT. V lost 4 bases and J lost 10, with 14 bases in between. The CDR3 coding sequence is TGTGCCAGCAGTGCCCAACTTTGGGGAGAGCAGTTCTTC. Translated, it gives CASSAQLWGEQFF.

This clonotype was counted many times. The chain links TRBV20-1 to TRBJ2-7; 11 bases match TRBD2. The trim removed 3 bases at V and 2 bases at J, leaving 6 bases unmatched. The CDR3 is 15 amino acids. Germline V gives CDR1 DFQATT, CDR2 SNEGSKA (reference sequence). The CDR3 DNA reads as TGCAGTGCTAGTAGACTAGCGGGACAAGCCTACGAGCAGTACTTC. Its translation is CSASRLAGQAYEQYF.

Of note for this clonotype: This may arise from a read error, as a much more abundant clone is one base away. This chain joins TRBV19 and TRBJ2-1; 7 bases align to TRBD2. Per germline, CDR1 LNHDA and CDR2 SQIVND (reference sequence). This CDR3 region has 14 residues. The V gene end was trimmed by 7 bases and the J gene end by 6 bases; junction bases not matched to a gene: 9. The CDR3 sequence is CASTIMGGGNEQFF. Written as DNA, the CDR3 is TGTGCCAGTACTATTATGGGCGGGGGCAATGAGCAGTTCTTC.

For this clonotype: This sequence may be a read error, since a much larger clone differs from it by one base. The CDR3 loop reads CSARRGGSGDNEQFF. CDR3 DNA: TGCAGTGCTCGCCGCGGGGGCTCGGGCGACAATGAGCAGTTCTTC. The V gene is TRBV20-1, the J gene TRBJ2-1, with D perhaps TRBD2 (7 bases). The CDR3 runs 15 residues. CDR1 is DFQATT and CDR2 is SNEGSKA in the germline V gene (reference sequence). V gave up 5 bases and J gave up 5 bases, with 19 bases separating them.

This clonotype was detected many times. This chain connects TRBV5-1 to TRBJ1-2, with 8 bases fitting TRBD1. The germline V gene has CDR1 SGHRS and CDR2 YFSETQ. With V trimmed by 0 bases and J by 4 bases, 5 bases remained unmatched. The CDR3 contains 15 residues. In DNA, the CDR3 is TGCGCCAGCAGCTTGGGTGGGACAGGCCCCTATGGCTACACCTTC. It yields the protein CASSLGGTGPYGYTF.

Regarding this clonotype: The CDR3 does not close with the conserved phenylalanine or tryptophan, likely indicating a read error. The chain has TRBV5-1 and TRBJ2-1; D not resolved. CDR1 and CDR2 from the germline V gene are SGHRS and YFSETQ. The CDR3 length is 15 residues. The ends were cut back, 4 bases at V and 6 bases at J, with 17 bases in the middle. The CDR3 is CASSPRLGVVNEQFL. The CDR3 nucleotides read TGCGCCAGCAGCCCTCGACTGGGTGTTGTCAATGAGCAGTTCCTC.

The sample holds many counts of this clonotype. The rearrangement uses TRBV6-1 and TRBJ2-5; TRBD2 might be the D (5 bases). The germline V and J ends were trimmed by 4 bases and 10 bases, with 16 bases remaining between them. Germline V gene data show CDR1 as MNHNS and CDR2 as SASEGT. There are 13 residues in the CDR3. Here the CDR3 DNA reads TGTGCCAGCAGTGGTTTCTGGGAGTCGAGCCAGTACTTC. Protein: CASSGFWESSQYF.

This clonotype was found a few times. The chain is built from TRBV3-1 and TRBJ1-2; the match to TRBD1 covers 8 bases. Germline CDR1 is LGHDT and CDR2 is YNNKEL (reference sequence). The CDR3 covers 15 residues. The junction had 4 bases not matched to a gene; V was cut back by 2 bases and J by 2 bases. The CDR3, as DNA: TGTGCCAGCAGCCAATGGACAGGGACAAACTATGGCTACACCTTC. This sequence encodes CASSQWTGTNYGYTF.

Concerning this clonotype itself: One base away lies a much larger clone, so this may be a sequencing read error. The V and J genes are TRBV7-9 and TRBJ1-4; D gene ambiguous. The CDR3 spans 17 residues. The V gene lost 5 bases and the J gene lost 7 bases, with 23 bases spanning the gap. Germline V gene sequence: CDR1 SEHNR, CDR2 FQNEAQ (reference sequence). CDR3 sequence: CASSPSGVSPPSEKLFF. CDR3 sequence (DNA): TGTGCCAGCAGCCCATCAGGTGTCAGCCCTCCAAGTGAAAAACTGTTTTTT.

This clonotype showed up just a few times. The rearrangement uses TRBV6-5 and TRBJ2-2; a weak D match, TRBD1 (7 bases). V dropped 5 bases and J dropped 7 bases, with 17 bases sitting between them. Germline loops: CDR1 MNHEY, CDR2 SVGAGI. This CDR3 has 15 residues. The CDR3, as DNA: TGTGCCAGCAGTGGCGGGGACAGACGGGGCGGGGAGCTGTTTTTT. Protein: CASSGGDRRGGELFF.